A selection of T cell receptor beta chains follows, all from one sample in a study of shared clonotypes between healthy human individuals. Method: immunoSEQ multiplex PCR; TCRdb's copy keeps in-frame clones and lacks some. The sample contains 600,000 to 750,000 clones, about three quarters of which appear only once. Specimen: memory CD4+ T cells sorted from blood. These receptors came from a woman under 40 in good health. CDR3s leave out the opening cysteine and the closing phenylalanine or tryptophan. A D gene is named only where the DNA matches it firmly.

TRBV4-1 | - | ASSQDRNQKRGLGNTIY
TRBV7-2 | - | ASSPQHGPGELF
TRBV20-1 | - | SARKTDTQY
TRBV7-8 | - | ASRRDTSGNTIY
TRBV23-1 | - | ASSQWDQVPSFRSHNNEQF
TRBV6-1 | - | ASSENRQANQETQY
TRBV6-4 | TRBD1 | ASSKSGQGPGGTDTQY
TRBV7-8 | - | ASPTEGRNTGELF
TRBV20-1 | - | SAPGREAF
TRBV19 | TRBD1 | ASSIDLGQAGANVLT
TRBV19 | TRBD2 | ASRVRGSGETQY
TRBV2 | TRBD2 | ASRTGTSRDNEQF
TRBV28 | TRBD1 | ASSRDRAFDEQF
TRBV18 | - | ASSPPVQGQETQY
TRBV2 | TRBD2 | ASRADSGNSYEQY
TRBV28 | - | ASSSVGAGVPYEQY
TRBV5-1 | TRBD1 | ASSAGSDRGLGGYT
TRBV27 | - | ASSLWSPAGDTQY
TRBV18 | - | ASSKSNIQY
TRBV18 | - | ASSPTRAFQPQH
TRBV7-3 | TRBD2 | ASSLEAGLAGESGELF
TRBV19 | - | ASSKSHTDTQY
TRBV5-8 | TRBD2 | ASIHQSGLVLLGQF
TRBV7-9 | TRBD2 | ASSLRSSGSPRSYEQY
TRBV19 | TRBD1 | ASMGQGNEKLF
TRBV10-3 | TRBD1 | AISEVLRDRNYGYT